This is a list of T cell receptor beta chains from one sample in a study of CD8 T cells in ankylosing spondylitis. TCRdb independently ran MiXCR on the 5' RACE reads; one entry per CDR3 protein. The sample includes 500,000 to 650,000 distinct CDR3 sequences, about 5% of them seen just once. Sequencing was done on a sample of blood, either unsorted or a sorted T cell fraction (not recorded which). These receptors were taken from a male donor with ankylosing spondylitis. CDR3s leave out the opening cysteine and the closing phenylalanine or tryptophan.

CDR3aa: SVEDRVGETQY; j_gene: TRBJ2-5; v_gene: TRBV29-1
CDR3aa: ASSLAPAGESNEQF; j_gene: TRBJ2-1; v_gene: TRBV5-1
CDR3aa: ASSLSLRDVQF; j_gene: TRBJ2-1; v_gene: TRBV7-2
CDR3aa: ATSTAGYHQPQH; j_gene: TRBJ1-5; v_gene: TRBV15
CDR3aa: ASSQTPMAQPQH; j_gene: TRBJ1-5; v_gene: TRBV4-3
CDR3aa: ASRLGLEQF; j_gene: TRBJ2-1; v_gene: TRBV12-3/TRBV12-4
CDR3aa: SARGGSYKQY; j_gene: TRBJ2-7; v_gene: TRBV20-1
CDR3aa: ASSQDRTSSNIQY; j_gene: TRBJ2-4; v_gene: TRBV4-3
CDR3aa: ASSLGHYRNTEAF; j_gene: TRBJ1-1; v_gene: TRBV6-2/TRBV6-3
CDR3aa: ASSLALMSSGRGYEQY; j_gene: TRBJ2-7; v_gene: TRBV5-1
CDR3aa: ASSLLAPLGDTQY; j_gene: TRBJ2-3; v_gene: TRBV7-2
CDR3aa: ASSLLAGAITYEQY; j_gene: TRBJ2-7; v_gene: TRBV5-6
CDR3aa: ASSLPGGNKLF; j_gene: TRBJ1-4; v_gene: TRBV11-2
CDR3aa: ASSSGTNRI; j_gene: TRBJ2-1; v_gene: TRBV7-9
CDR3aa: SAKPGQGRLEQY; j_gene: TRBJ2-7; v_gene: TRBV20-1